This T cell receptor (beta chain) was sequenced for a study of beta chain features in type 1 diabetes. This CDR3 comprises 16 residues. V dropped 2 bases and J dropped 4 bases, with 15 bases sitting between them. Per the germline V gene, CDR1 is KGHSH and CDR2 is LQKENI. Study-level points and caveats: Significant though moderate, a shortening of TCRB CDR3s appeared in all four CD4+ subsets of Type 1 diabetes patients. Patients' naive, central memory and regulatory TCRB repertoires appeared more alike than those of healthy donors.

A note on this clone: Its matching antigen is unknown.

Only one heparinised blood draw was taken per donor, and its volume averaged about 120 mL. The isolated RNA, all of it, was reverse transcribed, so expressed TCRB transcripts were what got sequenced. TCRdb's copy holds only in-frame clones and misses some; the assay was immunoSEQ multiplex PCR. The profile shows around 250,000 clones, about 15% of them singletons. The rearrangement links TRBV18 to TRBJ1-5; D is uncertain. The TCR comes from a man aged 30 to 45 with type 1 diabetes. The sample taken for sequencing was naive CD4+ T cells from blood. The CDR3 DNA sequence: TGTGCCAGCTCACCATCCCGGGGAGACAAGAATCAGCCCCAGCATTTT. It specifies CASSPSRGDKNQPQHF.